Included here is one T cell receptor (beta chain) sequence, with context. Its target is unknown. The data were obtained in a study of CD8+ T cells in alopecia areata. As for the study in general: Treated patients took oral tofacitinib at 5 to 10 mg twice daily.

As the sequencing template, cDNA was produced by extracting RNA and reverse transcribing it. Libraries were prepared by immunoSEQ multiplex PCR; TCRdb keeps only in-frame clonotypes and omits some of them. The sample holds around 300,000 clones, 60% seen once. Treatment here: oral pan-JAK inhibitor, 5-10 mg twice daily. General study findings and limits: Scalp clonality and expanded CD8+ clones among the top 100 showed significant decreases with tofacitinib. Resident alphabeta T cells of normal skin are also sequenced in scalp samples.

The CDR3 spans 14 residues. V dropped 5 bases and J dropped 6; count of bases not matched to a gene: 13. The germline V gene has CDR1 SQVTM and CDR2 ANQGSEA. This chain uses TRBV29-1 with TRBJ2-7, with 7 bases aligning to TRBD1. The sample was CD4+ T cells sorted from blood, taken at approximately week 52, from a patient treated with tofacitinib. This clonotype was obtained from a human donor with alopecia areata. The CDR3: CSVHYRGPSSEQYF. In DNA form, the CDR3 reads TGCAGCGTTCACTACAGGGGTCCCTCGAGCGAGCAGTACTTC.